Sequencing of this TCR beta chain was carried out in a study of blood T cell repertoires in COVID-19. Profiling relied on immunoSEQ multiplex PCR, and the TCRdb table lists in-frame clones only, not all of them. The data contain approximately 220,000 clones, 85% of them singletons. Trimming left V 4 bases short and J 5 bases short, with 14 bases between. The germline gives CDR1 SGHDN, CDR2 FVKESK. The CDR3 length is 15 residues. In Cohort 3, a recovered donor had either two negative PCRs, clearance, or symptom resolution. V usage is TRBV14 and J usage is TRBJ2-2; possible D gene TRBD1, 6 bases. This receptor was identified in a middle-aged man who had recovered from COVID-19. The sequencing sample was made of PBMCs or T cells enriched from blood (not recorded which). The CDR3 DNA is TGTGCCAGCAGCCGACCGACAGGCGGAACCGGGGAGCTGTTTTTT. This sequence encodes CASSRPTGGTGELFF.